This T cell receptor (beta chain) originates from a study of T cell changes during pregnancy in multiple sclerosis. Clones were sequenced by immunoSEQ multiplex PCR, and TCRdb holds only the in-frame ones, with some missing. The sample comprises just over 35,000 clones, roughly 87% of which are singletons, and 0.75% to 0.9% rests with the top ten. This CDR3 region has 15 residues. CDR1 is MNHEY and CDR2 is SVGAGI in the germline V gene. Trimming took 4 bases from V and 3 from J, leaving 15 bases between them. The sequence was obtained from a female donor in good health, enrolled as a control in a pregnancy study. The sequenced sample was CD4+ T cells from peripheral blood mononuclear cells, obtained after pregnancy. The J gene is TRBJ1-1, the V gene TRBV6-5; D is unresolved. The CDR3 reads CASSSPAAGDTEAFF. CDR3 sequence (DNA): TGTGCCAGCAGTTCCCCGGCCGCCGGGGACACTGAAGCTTTCTTT.